Presented here are 21 T cell receptor beta chains from one specimen sequenced in a study of persistence of HIV-infected CD4 T cells. Which antigens these TCRs recognize remains unknown. The immunoSEQ assay was version 4, run in survey mode. TCRdb keeps only in-frame clones here, not all; method: immunoSEQ multiplex PCR. This table has under 40,000 clones, roughly 87% appearing once. Stimulation used approximately 10 ug/mL lysate from CMV-infected fibroblasts. Sorted nonresponding memory CD4+ T cells were CD40L-negative, CD69-negative, CD45RO-high. The sample consisted of CD4+ T cells sorted from PBMCs after approximately 19-hour stimulation, taken from a patient who received antiretroviral therapy. Receptor source: an adult woman with HIV who was CMV-seropositive.

This chain connects TRBV18 to TRBJ2-7, with TRBD1 matching over 9 bases. The CDR3 contains 13 residues. Trimming cost V 4 bases and J 7 bases; bases outside gene matches: 5. Per germline, CDR1 KGHSH and CDR2 LQKENI. CDR3 in amino acids: CASSLTTGGEQYF. In nucleotides, the CDR3 is TGTGCCAGCTCACTAACGACAGGGGGAGAGCAGTACTTC.

V gene TRBV10-3 combines with J gene TRBJ1-5, with D possibly matching TRBD1 (5 bases). Germline CDR1 is ENHRY and CDR2 is SYGVKD. CDR3 size: 19 residues. V lost 0 bases, J lost 2 bases, and 20 bases lay in between. CDR3: CAISESRQGSSRGNQPQHF. CDR3 in DNA: TGTGCCATCAGTGAGTCGAGGCAGGGCAGTAGTAGAGGCAATCAGCCCCAGCATTTT.

The chain recombines TRBV15 with TRBJ1-5, with TRBD1 identical over 10 bases. The CDR3 runs 21 residues. The ends lost 0 bases at V and 6 bases at J; junction bases unmatched: 20. Germline V gives CDR1 LNHNV, CDR2 YYDKDF (reference sequence). As DNA, the CDR3 is TGTGCCACCAGCAGAGATCCTCTACCGGGACAGGGGTCCCTTTGGGGTCAGCCCCAGCATTTT. This sequence encodes CATSRDPLPGQGSLWGQPQHF.

The V gene is TRBV7-2, the J gene TRBJ1-5; 7 nucleotides line up with TRBD1. The V gene's germline CDR1 is SGHTA and CDR2 FQGNSA. This CDR3 comprises 13 residues. With V trimmed by 2 bases and J by 8 bases, 3 bases remained unmatched. The CDR3 reads CASSLNRGEPQHF. CDR3 DNA sequence: TGTGCCAGCAGCTTAAACAGGGGAGAGCCCCAGCATTTT.

The J gene is TRBJ2-3, the V gene TRBV5-1; weak D call: TRBD1 (6 bases). The V end lost 1 base, the J end lost 2 bases, and 20 bases lay between the germline ends. In germline, CDR1 is SGHRS, CDR2 YFSETQ. CDR3 length: 18 residues. CDR3 sequence reads: CASSLRGTSLSNTDTQYF. CDR3 coding DNA: TGCGCCAGCAGCTTGAGAGGGACAAGCCTTTCAAACACAGATACGCAGTATTTT. The full variable domain, completed using reference TRBV5-1 and TRBJ2-3, is KAGVTQTPRYLIKTRGQQVTLSCSPISGHRSVSWYQQTPGQGLQFLFEYFSETQRNKGNFPGRFSGRQFSNSRSEMNVSTLELGDSALYLCASSLRGTSLSNTDTQYFGPGTRLTVL.

V and J are TRBV19 and TRBJ1-1, with 7 bases fitting TRBD1. The CDR3 runs 14 residues. With 3 bases clipped from V and 6 bases from J, the junction kept 7 bases outside the gene matches. Per the germline V gene, CDR1 is LNHDA and CDR2 is SQIVND (reference sequence). CDR3 in amino acids: CASSIKGGAAEAFF. The CDR3 nucleotides are TGTGCCAGTAGTATCAAAGGGGGCGCGGCTGAAGCTTTCTTT.

This chain connects TRBV5-6 to TRBJ2-5, with 7 bases fitting TRBD1. Germline CDR1 SGHDT, CDR2 YYEEEE. V shed 6 bases and J 2 bases; nucleotides not matched to a gene: 10. This CDR3 is built from 15 residues. The CDR3 region has the DNA TGTGCCAGCATCTACTCGGGACAGCAACAAGAGACCCAGTACTTC. Translated: CASIYSGQQQETQYF.

This chain joins TRBV7-2 and TRBJ1-4; D possibly corresponds to TRBD1 (5 bases). CDR1 and CDR2 from the germline V gene are SGHTA and FQGNSA. This CDR3 has 13 residues. The ends were cut back, 5 bases at V and 8 bases at J, with 12 bases in the middle. The CDR3 sequence: CASSTVWGEKLFF. As DNA, the CDR3 is TGTGCCAGCAGCACAGTGTGGGGGGAAAAACTGTTTTTT.

For the CDR3, the DNA is TGCAGCGTTGGAACAGGGCCGGATGGCTACACCTTC. Its translation is CSVGTGPDGYTF. The chain is built from TRBV29-1 and TRBJ1-2, with D possibly TRBD1 on 6 matching bases. The CDR3 loop spans 12 amino acids. Trimming left V 4 bases short and J 6 bases short, with 12 bases between. CDR1 is SQVTM, CDR2 ANQGSEA, per germline. Full variable domain (outside the CDR3, taken from reference TRBV29-1 and TRBJ1-2): SAVISQKPSRDICQRGTSLTIQCQVDSQVTMMFWYRQQPGQSLTLIATANQGSEATYESGFVIDKFPISRPNLTFSTLTVSNMSPEDSSIYLCSVGTGPDGYTFGSGTRLTVV.

The CDR3 DNA reads as TGTGCCAGCAGCTCCCGGACTAGCGGGGGGCCCCACGAGCAGTACTTC. This gives the protein CASSSRTSGGPHEQYF. The chain carries TRBV7-2 and TRBJ2-7, with 14 bases aligning to TRBD2. V dropped 4 bases and J dropped 5; count of bases not matched to a gene: 7. Germline V gene data show CDR1 as SGHTA and CDR2 as FQGNSA. The CDR3 runs to 16 residues.

This chain joins TRBV18 and TRBJ2-1; TRBD2 aligns across 7 bases. Germline CDR1 KGHSH, CDR2 LQKENI. The CDR3 is made up of 15 amino acids. The V and J ends lost 1 base and 6 bases, in that order; junction bases with no gene match: 6. The CDR3 coding sequence is TGTGCCAGCTCACCACGCCTGGGACTATCCAATGAGCAGTTCTTC. Translating gives CASSPRLGLSNEQFF.

J is TRBJ2-7 and V is TRBV11-3, with a weak D call TRBD1 (6 bases). V lost 0 bases and J 1 base, leaving 10 bases between the germline ends. Germline lookup yields CDR1 SGHNT and CDR2 YENEEA. This CDR3 is 15 amino acids long. In DNA form, the CDR3 reads TGTGCCAGCAGCTTAGAGGGGACATGGTCCTACGAGCAGTACTTC. Protein product: CASSLEGTWSYEQYF.

This clone was seen more than once but under ten times. This sequence joins TRBV3-1 (or the pseudogene TRBV3-2) and TRBJ1-3; no firm D call. This CDR3 is 15 amino acids long. V was shortened by 1 base and J by 0 bases, with 7 bases between the two germline ends. Germline loops: CDR1 LGHDT, CDR2 YNNKEL (reference sequence). The DNA for the CDR3 is TGTGCCAGCAGCCAAGCCTGGAACTCTGGAAACACCATATATTTT. It yields the protein CASSQAWNSGNTIYF.

This rearrangement joins TRBV7-9 to TRBJ1-1, with a weak D call TRBD1 (6 bases). This CDR3 has 13 residues. Deletions cut 1 base from V and 10 bases from J, with 13 bases between. Germline V gene lookup returns CDR1 SEHNR and CDR2 FQNEAQ (reference sequence). CDR3 in amino acids: CASSLGGGRGAFF. The CDR3 region has the DNA TGTGCCAGCAGCTTAGGAGGGGGGCGAGGAGCTTTCTTT.

The chain uses TRBV9 and TRBJ1-1, with D possibly being TRBD1 (6 bases). V was cut by 3 bases and J by 1 base, with 13 bases left in between. Germline V gene data show CDR1 as SGDLS and CDR2 as YYNGEE. The CDR3 totals 15 residues. The CDR3: CASSARGGGNTEAFF. CDR3 in DNA: TGTGCCAGCAGCGCGAGGGGAGGGGGGAACACTGAAGCTTTCTTT.

The V and J genes are TRBV6-6 and TRBJ1-1; D is ambiguous. Germline V gives CDR1 MNHNY, CDR2 SVGAGI (reference sequence). The V gene lost 3 bases and the J gene lost 7 bases, with 12 bases spanning the gap. CDR3 length equals 13 residues. The CDR3 nucleotides read TGTGCCAGCAGTTATAAGGGTCGGGGTGAAGCTTTCTTT. This gives the protein CASSYKGRGEAFF.

The CDR3 spells CASSLDLTQYF. CDR3 DNA: TGTGCCAGCAGCTTGGATCTTACGCAGTATTTT. This chain links TRBV28 with TRBJ2-3, with no clear D. V lost 6 bases, J lost 8 bases, and 9 bases lay in between. The V gene's germline CDR1 is MDHEN and CDR2 SYDVKM. CDR3 length: 11 amino acids.

This rearrangement joins TRBV19 to TRBJ1-5, with 8 bases identical to TRBD1. The germline CDR1 and CDR2 sequences are LNHDA and SQIVND (reference sequence). The CDR3 extends over 19 amino acids. With 6 bases clipped from V and 6 bases from J, the junction kept 22 bases outside the gene matches. The CDR3 here is CASSYPPRGPEGNGQPQHF. In DNA, the CDR3 is TGTGCCAGTAGCTATCCTCCCAGGGGGCCAGAGGGGAATGGTCAGCCCCAGCATTTT.

J is TRBJ2-3 and V is TRBV2, with D tentatively TRBD2 (7 bases). Germline assignment: CDR1 SNHLY and CDR2 FYNNEI. Trimming took off 8 bases at V and 5 bases at J, with 17 bases between the two ends. This CDR3 spans 14 amino acids. The CDR3 region is CASPRGGDRDTQYF. CDR3 bases: TGTGCCAGCCCTAGGGGGGGGGATAGAGATACGCAGTATTTT.

The J gene is TRBJ2-7, the V gene TRBV18; TRBD2 aligns across 14 bases. V was clipped by 2 bases and J by 5 bases; unmatched bases: 5. This CDR3 contains 16 residues. Germline V gene data show CDR1 as KGHSH and CDR2 as LQKENI. CDR3 nucleotide sequence: TGTGCCAGCTCACCAGGGACTAGCGGGAGACTCGACGAGCAGTACTTC. Amino acid sequence: CASSPGTSGRLDEQYF.

This clone came up once. The CDR3, as DNA: TGTGCCAGTAGCCCTCCGGCCAGGTCGTATAATTCACCCCTCCACTTT. This sequence encodes CASSPPARSYNSPLHF. The gene calls are TRBV19 and TRBJ1-6; D not resolved. Trimming shortened V by 6 bases and J by 4 bases, and 16 bases separated the two germline ends. The CDR3 has 16 residues. CDR1 and CDR2 from the germline V gene are LNHDA and SQIVND (reference sequence).